Below, 18 T cell receptor beta chains from the same sample are listed, as sequenced in a study of blood T cell repertoires in COVID-19. The repertoire was sequenced with immunoSEQ multiplex PCR; TCRdb's copy has only in-frame clones and lacks some. The sample lists nearly 300,000 clones, around 84% occurring once. Sequences were obtained from peripheral blood. These receptors were taken from a human donor with COVID-19, enrolled during active disease. The donor label of this sample is uncertain.

The chain links TRBV9 to TRBJ2-6; 12 positions match TRBD2. With V trimmed by 8 bases and J by 4 bases, 4 bases remained unmatched. This CDR3 is 15 amino acids long. In germline, CDR1 is SGDLS, CDR2 YYNGEE. CDR3 in DNA: TGTGCCAGTGGACTAGCGGGAACCGGGGCCAACGTCCTGACTTTC. Its protein is CASGLAGTGANVLTF.

The chain links TRBV2 to TRBJ1-1; TRBD1 matches 8 bases. Germline CDR1 SNHLY, CDR2 FYNNEI. The CDR3 is 14 residues long. With V trimmed by 6 bases and J by 4 bases, 7 bases remained unmatched. This CDR3 is CASRADRGGTEAFF. DNA of the CDR3: TGTGCCAGCAGGGCCGACAGGGGAGGCACTGAAGCTTTCTTT.

V is TRBV5-1 and J is TRBJ1-4; 8 positions match TRBD1. CDR1 SGHRS and CDR2 YFSETQ come from the germline V gene. With V trimmed by 4 bases and J by 4 bases, 9 bases remained unmatched. The CDR3 consists of 16 residues. The CDR3 DNA is TGCGCCAGCAGCCCCAGGGGGCGGGTCGGTAATGAAAAACTGTTTTTT. Protein sequence: CASSPRGRVGNEKLFF.

V and J are TRBV6-6 and TRBJ2-7; TRBD2 matches at 14 bases. The junction had 4 bases not matched to a gene; V was cut back by 7 bases and J by 5 bases. From germline, CDR1 is MNHNY and CDR2 SVGAGI (reference sequence). This CDR3 contains 14 residues. CDR3 sequence (DNA): TGTGCCAGCATCGGGACTAGCGGGAGCAACGAGCAGTACTTC. It encodes CASIGTSGSNEQYF.

In DNA form, the CDR3 reads TGTGCCAGCAGGACCAGGACAGGGACAACTGGGGCCCCAGGAAGGACCATATATTTT. It encodes CASRTRTGTTGAPGRTIYF. V usage is TRBV28 and J usage is TRBJ1-3; 8 nucleotides agree with TRBD1. The V segment lost 6 bases and the J segment 10 bases; nucleotides outside the gene matches: 26. Germline assignment: CDR1 MDHEN and CDR2 SYDVKM. CDR3 size: 19 residues. Drawing the rest from reference TRBV28 and TRBJ1-3, the complete variable domain is DVKVTQSSRYLVKRTGEKVFLECVQDMDHENMFWYRQDPGLGLRLIYFSYDVKMKEKGDIPEGYSVSREKKERFSLILESASTNQTSMYLCASRTRTGTTGAPGRTIYFGEGSWLTVV.

The chain combines TRBV6-4 with TRBJ1-2, with 8 bases aligning to TRBD1. Looked up from germline, CDR1 is MRHNA and CDR2 is SNTAGT. The CDR3 spans 13 residues. Germline trimming cut 7 bases from V and 5 bases from J; bases unmatched to any gene: 6. The chain's CDR3 is CASTQGERYGYTF. The CDR3 bases are TGTGCCAGCACACAGGGGGAGAGATATGGCTACACCTTC.

This clone showed up many times. The genes are TRBV5-1 and TRBJ1-1, with 8 bases aligning to TRBD1. Trimming cost V 4 bases and J 4 bases; bases outside gene matches: 9. The CDR3 is 15 residues long. Germline-derived CDR1 and CDR2 are SGHRS and YFSETQ. CDR3 nucleotides: TGCGCCAGCAGCCCTGATGGACAGGGTGGCACTGAAGCTTTCTTT. It encodes CASSPDGQGGTEAFF.

The chain couples TRBV7-2 to TRBJ2-3; 13 bases map to TRBD2. J was trimmed by 2 bases and V by 6 bases; bases with no gene match: 5. Germline V gene sequence: CDR1 SGHTA, CDR2 FQGNSA. This CDR3 is 16 amino acids long. The chain's CDR3 is CASRDGLAGVTDTQYF. DNA of the CDR3: TGTGCCAGCAGGGATGGACTAGCGGGGGTCACAGATACGCAGTATTTT. The full variable domain, rest sourced from reference TRBV7-2 and TRBJ2-3, is GAGVSQSPSNKVTEKGKDVELRCDPISGHTALYWYRQSLGQGLEFLIYFQGNSAPDKSGLPSDRFSAERTGGSVSTLTIQRTQQEDSAVYLCASRDGLAGVTDTQYFGPGTRLTVL.

V and J are TRBV5-1 and TRBJ2-5; D may be TRBD1 (6 bases). Trimming shortened V by 2 bases and J by 3 bases, and 8 bases separated the two germline ends. The CDR3 length is 13 residues. CDR1 is SGHRS, CDR2 YFSETQ, per germline. CDR3 bases: TGCGCCAGCAGCTTTTCAGGGGAAGAGACCCAGTACTTC. It encodes CASSFSGEETQYF.

This clone was detected only once. The J gene is TRBJ2-7, the V gene TRBV7-9; 8 bases match TRBD1. CDR3 length: 14 residues. The V gene end was trimmed by 6 bases and the J gene end by 5 bases; junction bases not matched to a gene: 9. Germline V CDR1 and CDR2: SEHNR, FQNEAQ (reference sequence). The CDR3 sequence is CASRLDRESHEQYF. The DNA of the CDR3 is TGTGCCAGCAGACTGGACAGGGAGTCCCACGAGCAGTACTTC.

The V gene is TRBV3-1 (or the pseudogene TRBV3-2), the J gene TRBJ2-3; 10 nucleotides agree with TRBD2. Germline loops: CDR1 LGHDT, CDR2 YNNKEL (reference sequence). The CDR3 has 15 residues. The V gene end was trimmed by 4 bases and the J gene end by 6 bases; junction bases not matched to a gene: 7. CDR3 sequence reads: CASSPGASGSDTQYF. CDR3 bases: TGTGCCAGCAGCCCGGGGGCTAGCGGGAGTGATACGCAGTATTTT.

The chain joins TRBV5-1 to TRBJ2-3; 10 bases match TRBD2. Germline V gene data show CDR1 as SGHRS and CDR2 as YFSETQ. Unmatched junction bases numbered 3, after V lost 0 bases and J lost 2 bases. This CDR3 has 16 residues. The CDR3 loop reads CASSLGSGRNTDTQYF. The CDR3 DNA sequence: TGCGCCAGCAGCTTGGGTAGCGGGAGGAACACAGATACGCAGTATTTT.

The V call is TRBV11-2, the J call TRBJ2-7; the match to TRBD2 covers 7 bases. The J segment lost 4 bases and the V segment lost 1 base, leaving 4 bases of the junction unmatched. The CDR3 has 14 residues. CDR1 SGHAT and CDR2 FQNNGV come from the germline V gene. Written as DNA, the CDR3 is TGTGCCAGCAGCTTAGGTGGGGGAGGGTACGAGCAGTACTTC. It codes for CASSLGGGGYEQYF.

Here the CDR3 DNA reads TGCGCCAGCAGCCCTCTAGCGGGAGGGCCTTGGAAGTACTTC. Translating gives CASSPLAGGPWKYF. The chain employs TRBV5-1 and TRBJ2-7; 12 bases match TRBD2. Per the germline V gene, CDR1 is SGHRS and CDR2 is YFSETQ. Germline trimming cut 4 bases from V and 11 bases from J; bases unmatched to any gene: 10. This CDR3 is built from 14 residues.

CDR3 DNA sequence: TGTGCCAGCAGCCGCGCCCTACGCGGGCAGTTCTTC. Encoded protein: CASSRALRGQFF. V and J are TRBV12-3 or TRBV12-4 and TRBJ2-1; D gene uncertain. CDR3 length equals 12 residues. The V end was cut by 6 bases, the J end by 12 bases, with 15 bases between.

This chain joins TRBV27 and TRBJ1-6; 7 nucleotides line up with TRBD1. V trimming: 0 bases; J trimming: 8 bases; junction bases outside the gene matches: 7. The CDR3 spans 16 residues. In germline, CDR1 is MNHEY, CDR2 SMNVEV (reference sequence). CDR3 sequence reads: CASSLSRTGKDSPLHF. The CDR3 bases are TGTGCCAGCAGTTTATCGAGGACAGGAAAAGATTCACCCCTCCACTTT.

V gene TRBV7-3 combines with J gene TRBJ2-1; possibly TRBD1 for D (6 bases). This CDR3 comprises 13 residues. The germline V and J ends were trimmed by 4 bases and 3 bases, with 7 bases remaining between them. Looked up from germline, CDR1 is SGHTA and CDR2 is FQGTGA. DNA for the CDR3: TGTGCCAGCAGCTCGGACAGCTACAATGAGCAGTTCTTC. Translating gives CASSSDSYNEQFF.

The J gene is TRBJ1-2, the V gene TRBV3-1 (or the pseudogene TRBV3-2); D remains ambiguous. Per germline, CDR1 LGHDT and CDR2 YNNKEL (reference sequence). The CDR3 loop spans 13 amino acids. Trimming took 4 bases from V and 8 from J, leaving 14 bases between them. The CDR3 DNA sequence: TGTGCCAGCAGCCTCCGGGAGAGGCACGGCTACACCTTC. Its protein is CASSLRERHGYTF.